The 20 T cell receptor beta chains presented below share a single source sample, sequenced in a study of naive and memory T cell subsets. The treatment is: skin biopsy from PPD injection site in Mantoux-positive individual. The library had UMIs added by 3' ligation of an oligonucleotide to TCR cDNA. Amplification of ligated cDNA took four PCR rounds with SP2 and nested alpha and beta constant primers. TCRdb re-derived calls from the UMI-ligation and nested PCR reads in MiXCR, one entry per CDR3 protein. The table lists about 37,000 distinct CDR3 sequences, approximately 9.9% of them singletons. The sample consisted of skin, taken from a tuberculin skin test site. The receptors were sampled from an adult in good health.

The chain links TRBV18 to TRBJ1-2, with D unresolved. The CDR3 sequence is 13 residues long. V shed 3 bases and J shed 6 bases, with 11 bases lying between them. The V gene's germline CDR1 is KGHSH and CDR2 LQKENI. CDR3 sequence reads: CASSPAADDGYTF. CDR3 DNA sequence: TGTGCCAGCTCACCTGCGGCAGATGATGGCTACACCTTC. Full variable domain (rest looked up from reference TRBV18 and TRBJ1-2): NAGVMQNPRHLVRRRGQEARLRCSPMKGHSHVYWYRQLPEEGLKFMVYLQKENIIDESGMPKERFSAEFPKEGPSILRIQQVVRGDSAAYFCASSPAADDGYTFGSGTRLTVV.

This clonotype was counted once. The V gene is TRBV18, the J gene TRBJ2-7, with 7 bases aligning to TRBD2. V lost 3 bases, J lost 4 bases, and 15 bases stayed unmatched. The germline V gene has CDR1 KGHSH and CDR2 LQKENI. CDR3 size: 17 residues. CDR3 sequence (DNA): TGTGCCAGCTCACCCAACGGACTAGGTGACACCAGGTACGAGCAGTACTTC. Its translation: CASSPNGLGDTRYEQYF.

This clonotype was observed at least ten times. This chain connects TRBV7-2 to TRBJ2-4; D not resolved. Germline loops: CDR1 SGHTA, CDR2 FQGNSA. The CDR3 sequence is 16 residues long. With 3 bases removed from V and 5 bases from J, the gap between germline ends came to 17 bases. The CDR3 DNA reads TGTGCCAGCAGCTTCGGACGGTTTAAGTCCGAAAACATTCAGTACTTC. This translates into CASSFGRFKSENIQYF.

This clonotype has a handful of counts. The rearrangement uses TRBV4-2 and TRBJ2-1; the D gene is possibly TRBD2 (5 bases). The germline gives CDR1 LGHNA, CDR2 YNFKEQ. Deletions cut 0 bases from V and 5 bases from J, with 8 bases between. The CDR3 covers 14 residues. The DNA for the CDR3 is TGTGCCAGCAGCCAAGAACTAGTCGACAATGAGCAGTTCTTC. As protein: CASSQELVDNEQFF.

The chain recombines TRBV7-9 with TRBJ2-7; tentatively, D is TRBD1 or TRBD2 (5 bases each). V gave up 7 bases and J gave up 5 bases, with 18 bases separating them. CDR3 length equals 14 residues. Germline lookup yields CDR1 SEHNR and CDR2 FQNEAQ (reference sequence). CDR3 protein: CASNGAAGSNEQYF. The DNA for the CDR3 is TGTGCCAGCAACGGGGCAGCAGGGAGCAACGAGCAGTACTTC.

In this sample, this clonotype turned up many times. The CDR3 sequence: CASEDRAGQPQHF. The CDR3 region has the DNA TGTGCCAGTGAGGACAGGGCGGGCCAGCCCCAGCATTTT. This chain joins TRBV19 and TRBJ1-5, with 8 bases that match TRBD1. Germline V gene data show CDR1 as LNHDA and CDR2 as SQIVND (reference sequence). V shed 8 bases, J shed 7 bases, and the junction held 7 bases outside the gene matches. This CDR3 has 13 amino acids.

This clonotype was seen ten or more times. The chain links TRBV7-3 to TRBJ1-1; D not resolved. Germline CDR1 SGHTA, CDR2 FQGTGA. The V gene lost 1 base and the J gene lost 2 bases, with 5 bases spanning the gap. The CDR3 runs 13 residues. The CDR3 reads CASSLSSNTEAFF. DNA for the CDR3: TGTGCCAGCAGCTTAAGTTCCAACACTGAAGCTTTCTTT.

This clonotype turned up a few times. This sequence joins TRBV7-2 and TRBJ2-7; possibly TRBD2 for D (6 bases). Germline-derived CDR1 and CDR2 are SGHTA and FQGNSA. This CDR3 spans 16 amino acids. Deletions cut 5 bases from V and 0 bases from J, with 17 bases between. CDR3: CASSPSRDLSSYEQYF. CDR3 DNA: TGTGCCAGCAGCCCTTCGCGGGATCTCAGCTCCTACGAGCAGTACTTC.

The chain couples TRBV27 to TRBJ1-6; maybe TRBD1 (6 bases). CDR1 is MNHEY and CDR2 is SMNVEV in the germline V gene (reference sequence). The length of the CDR3 is 14 residues. Trimming cost V 5 bases and J 6 bases, with 11 bases left between them. CDR3 sequence reads: CASSAGHGNSPLHF. In DNA form, the CDR3 reads TGTGCCAGCAGTGCGGGACATGGTAATTCACCCCTCCACTTT.

This chain joins TRBV10-3 and TRBJ2-5, with a possible D match to TRBD1 (6 bases). Germline-derived CDR1 and CDR2 are ENHRY and SYGVKD. V was clipped by 6 bases and J by 4 bases, with 24 bases between them. CDR3 size: 17 residues. CDR3 amino acids: CAISERGQGLKGETQYF. Written as DNA, the CDR3 is TGTGCCATCAGCGAAAGGGGCCAGGGGTTGAAGGGAGAGACCCAGTACTTC.

The chain employs TRBV11-2 and TRBJ2-5, with a tentative D call TRBD1 (6 bases). V lost 3 bases, J lost 4 bases, and 21 bases lay in between. Germline CDR1 is SGHAT and CDR2 is FQNNGV. The CDR3 has 17 residues. This CDR3 reads CASSFRASYRARETQYF. CDR3 nucleotide sequence: TGTGCCAGCAGCTTCCGGGCCTCCTACAGGGCCCGAGAGACCCAGTACTTC.

This clonotype was detected only a few times. The CDR3 spells CASSRVENSPLHF. The DNA for the CDR3 is TGTGCCAGCAGTAGAGTGGAAAATTCACCCCTCCACTTT. This sequence joins TRBV12-3 or TRBV12-4 and TRBJ1-6; D gene uncertain. The CDR3 length is 13 residues. V shed 5 bases and J shed 7 bases, with 9 bases lying between them.

This clonotype appeared a few times. J is TRBJ2-3 and V is TRBV2, with a possible D match to TRBD2 (5 bases). V lost 3 bases and J 4 bases, leaving 8 bases between the germline ends. The CDR3 is 13 amino acids. CDR1 is SNHLY and CDR2 is FYNNEI in the germline V gene. The CDR3 reads CASSEPSSDTQYF. The CDR3 DNA sequence: TGTGCCAGCAGTGAGCCTAGCTCAGATACGCAGTATTTT.

This clonotype has a count of ten or more. The genes are TRBV27 and TRBJ2-1; TRBD1 might be the D (6 bases). V was clipped by 6 bases and J by 4 bases, with 10 bases between them. The CDR3 contains 13 residues. The germline V gene has CDR1 MNHEY and CDR2 SMNVEV (reference sequence). CDR3: CASSNTGYNEQFF. DNA of the CDR3: TGTGCCAGCAGCAACACAGGGTACAATGAGCAGTTCTTC.

This sequence joins TRBV11-3 and TRBJ2-7, with 7 positions matching TRBD2. The V gene's germline CDR1 is SGHNT and CDR2 YENEEA. The CDR3 runs to 15 residues. With V trimmed by 5 bases and J by 2 bases, 9 bases remained unmatched. CDR3 amino acids: CASSPWRGIAYEQYF. In DNA form, the CDR3 reads TGTGCCAGCAGCCCTTGGCGGGGGATCGCCTACGAGCAGTACTTC.

This clonotype was counted many times. The V call is TRBV15, the J call TRBJ2-2, with D possibly matching TRBD1 (6 bases). The CDR3 is 17 amino acids. CDR1 and CDR2 from the germline V gene are LNHNV and YYDKDF (reference sequence). V was shortened by 2 bases and J by 4 bases, with 17 bases between the two germline ends. The CDR3 coding sequence is TGTGCCACCAGCAGATCCCCGGGACACTCGGGCACCGGGGAGCTGTTTTTT. Amino acids: CATSRSPGHSGTGELFF. The full variable domain, completed using reference TRBV15 and TRBJ2-2, is DAMVIQNPRYQVTQFGKPVTLSCSQTLNHNVMYWYQQKSSQAPKLLFHYYDKDFNNEADTPDNFQSRRPNTSFCFLDIRSPGLGDTAMYLCATSRSPGHSGTGELFFGEGSRLTVL.

This clonotype was observed at least ten times. The chain links TRBV30 to TRBJ2-7, with TRBD2 matching 9 bases. The CDR3 has 15 residues. In germline, CDR1 is GTSNPN, CDR2 SVGIG (reference sequence). Losses at the gene ends were 0 bases for V and 7 bases for J; bases not matched to a gene: 10. The CDR3: CAWSVGDSGGREQYF. As DNA, the CDR3 is TGTGCCTGGAGTGTAGGGGATAGCGGGGGCCGGGAGCAGTACTTC.

The sample holds many counts of this clonotype. The CDR3 region has the DNA TGTGCCAGCAGCGTTGAGGGACACTCCAATCAGCCCCAGCATTTT. It codes for CASSVEGHSNQPQHF. The gene calls are TRBV9 and TRBJ1-5, with TRBD1 as a possible D gene (6 bases). This CDR3 is built from 15 residues. Germline V lookup: CDR1 SGDLS, CDR2 YYNGEE. Trimming removed 2 bases at V and 3 bases at J, with 12 bases between. The entire variable domain, with the rest obtained from reference TRBV9 and TRBJ1-5, is as follows: DSGVTQTPKHLITATGQRVTLRCSPRSGDLSVYWYQQSLDQGLQFLIQYYNGEERAKGNILERFSAQQFPDLHSELNLSSLELGDSALYFCASSVEGHSNQPQHFGDGTRLSIL.

Ten or more counts support this clonotype. The chain links TRBV7-9 to TRBJ2-6, with D possibly being TRBD1 (6 bases). The CDR3 has 17 amino acids. CDR1 SEHNR and CDR2 FQNEAQ come from the germline V gene (reference sequence). V lost 5 bases and J lost 0, with 14 bases in between. CDR3 residues: CASSATGQSSGANVLTF. Here the CDR3 DNA reads TGTGCCAGCAGCGCGACAGGTCAGAGCTCTGGGGCCAACGTCCTGACTTTC. Together with reference TRBV7-9 and TRBJ2-6, the CDR3 gives the full variable domain: DTGVSQNPRHKITKRGQNVTFRCDPISEHNRLYWYRQTLGQGPEFLTYFQNEAQLEKSRLLSDRFSAERPKGSFSTLEIQRTEQGDSAMYLCASSATGQSSGANVLTFGAGSRLTVL.

J is TRBJ1-2 and V is TRBV30; D uncertain. The CDR3 is made up of 16 amino acids. V was shortened by 5 bases and J by 4 bases, with 23 bases between the two germline ends. CDR1 is GTSNPN and CDR2 is SVGIG in the germline V gene (reference sequence). The CDR3 spells CAWSSFASQRAYGYTF. CDR3 bases: TGTGCCTGGTCCTCCTTTGCTTCTCAGCGGGCCTATGGCTACACCTTC. Together with reference TRBV30 and TRBJ1-2, the CDR3 gives the full variable domain: SQTIHQWPATLVQPVGSPLSLECTVEGTSNPNLYWYRQAAGRGLQLLFYSVGIGQISSEVPQNLSASRPQDRQFILSSKKLLLSDSGFYLCAWSSFASQRAYGYTFGSGTRLTVV.